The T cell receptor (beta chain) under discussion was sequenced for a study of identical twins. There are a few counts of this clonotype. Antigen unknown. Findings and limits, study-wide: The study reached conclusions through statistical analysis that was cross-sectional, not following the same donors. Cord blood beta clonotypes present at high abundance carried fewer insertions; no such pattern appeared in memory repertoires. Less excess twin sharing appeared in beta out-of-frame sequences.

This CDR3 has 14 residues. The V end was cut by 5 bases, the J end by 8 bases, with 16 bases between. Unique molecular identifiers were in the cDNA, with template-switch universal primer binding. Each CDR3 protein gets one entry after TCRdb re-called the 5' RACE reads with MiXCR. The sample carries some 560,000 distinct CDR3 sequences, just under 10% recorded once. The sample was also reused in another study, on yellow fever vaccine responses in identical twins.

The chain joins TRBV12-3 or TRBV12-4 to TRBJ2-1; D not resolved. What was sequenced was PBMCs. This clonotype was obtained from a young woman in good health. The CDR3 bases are TGTGCCAGCAGTCCCCCTCCTTGGGTAGATGAGCAGTTCTTC. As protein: CASSPPPWVDEQFF.